This is a list of T cell receptor beta chains from one sample in a study of shared clonotypes between healthy human individuals. Some clones are missing from TCRdb's copy, which holds only in-frame ones; the method was immunoSEQ multiplex PCR. Of roughly 500,000 clones listed, around 74% are singletons. The source material was PBMCs. All receptors come from a woman between 40 and 50 years old in good health. Some clones in this sample may be carry-over from other donors' samples. The CDR3 runs from the conserved cysteine through the conserved F or W. D genes are given only for firm matches. The size field is filled for only some rows; it gives once, few, many or a size class.

D: -
J: TRBJ2-5
size: few
V: TRBV28
CDR3: CASSRGGPVETQYF
DNA: TGTGCCAGCAGCCGTGGGGGCCCTGTGGAGACCCAGTACTTC

D: -
J: TRBJ2-2
size: -
V: TRBV5-1
CDR3: CASSLQGGRGNTGELFF
DNA: TGCGCCAGCAGCTTGCAAGGAGGTCGGGGAAACACCGGGGAGCTGTTTTTT

D: -
J: TRBJ1-4
size: few
V: TRBV4-2
CDR3: CASSQGGGTNEKLFF
DNA: TGTGCCAGCAGCCAAGGAGGGGGAACTAATGAAAAACTGTTTTTT

D: -
J: TRBJ2-5
size: -
V: TRBV5-8
CDR3: CASSLVGETQYF
DNA: TGTGCCAGCAGCCTCGTGGGGGAGACCCAGTACTTC

D: TRBD1
J: TRBJ1-3
size: -
V: TRBV18
CDR3: CASSALAGTGIGFSGNTIYF
DNA: TGTGCCAGCTCTGCCCTTGCCGGGACAGGAATCGGGTTCTCTGGAAACACCATATATTTT

D: TRBD1
J: TRBJ2-7
size: -
V: TRBV28
CDR3: CASRTGVVPYEQYF
DNA: TGTGCCAGCCGGACAGGGGTCGTACCCTACGAGCAGTACTTC

D: TRBD1
J: TRBJ1-2
size: -
V: TRBV9
CDR3: CASSVGQGFGYTF
DNA: TGTGCCAGCAGCGTAGGACAGGGGTTTGGCTACACCTTC

D: -
J: TRBJ2-7
size: -
V: TRBV20-1
CDR3: CSVGEQYF
DNA: TGCAGTGTTGGCGAGCAGTACTTC

D: TRBD1
J: TRBJ2-3
size: -
V: TRBV5-6
CDR3: CASSVGTDSTDTQYF
DNA: TGTGCCAGCAGCGTTGGGACAGATAGCACAGATACGCAGTATTTT

D: TRBD2
J: TRBJ2-1
size: -
V: TRBV19
CDR3: CASMRTTSGRVNEQFF
DNA: TGTGCCAGTATGCGAACCACTAGCGGGAGGGTCAATGAGCAGTTCTTC

D: TRBD2
J: TRBJ2-1
size: -
V: TRBV28
CDR3: CASSSPTTSGRGEQFF
DNA: TGTGCCAGCAGTTCCCCTACGACTAGCGGGAGAGGTGAGCAGTTCTTC

D: -
J: TRBJ2-1
size: -
V: TRBV19
CDR3: CASSIYSAGQDNEQFF
DNA: TGTGCCAGTAGTATCTATTCAGCGGGACAGGACAATGAGCAGTTCTTC

D: TRBD2
J: TRBJ2-1
size: few
V: TRBV14
CDR3: CASSQEFAGGPGEQFF
DNA: TGTGCCAGCAGCCAAGAATTCGCGGGAGGGCCAGGTGAGCAGTTCTTC

D: -
J: TRBJ1-5
size: few
V: TRBV5-1
CDR3: CASSPAPNQPQHF
DNA: TGCGCCAGCAGCCCGGCCCCTAATCAGCCCCAGCATTTT

D: -
J: TRBJ1-2
size: few
V: TRBV5-6
CDR3: CASSPRWGNYGYTF
DNA: TGTGCCAGCAGCCCAAGATGGGGGAACTATGGCTACACCTTC

D: -
J: TRBJ2-5
size: -
V: TRBV27
CDR3: CASSARVLETQYF
DNA: TGTGCCAGCAGTGCAAGGGTGTTAGAGACCCAGTACTTC

D: -
J: TRBJ1-3
size: once
V: TRBV7-9
CDR3: CASSLQAGNTIYF
DNA: TGTGCCAGCAGCTTACAGGCTGGAAACACCATATATTTT

D: TRBD2
J: TRBJ2-5
size: -
V: TRBV10-3
CDR3: CAISEEGLAREETQYF
DNA: TGTGCCATCAGTGAGGAGGGACTAGCGAGGGAGGAGACCCAGTACTTC

D: TRBD2
J: TRBJ2-1
size: -
V: TRBV9
CDR3: CASSAGTSLGNEQFF
DNA: TGTGCCAGCAGCGCCGGGACTAGTCTAGGCAATGAGCAGTTCTTC

D: TRBD1
J: TRBJ1-5
size: many
V: TRBV15
CDR3: CATSRAQGDNQPQHF
DNA: TGTGCCACCAGCAGAGCCCAGGGGGACAATCAGCCCCAGCATTTT

D: -
J: TRBJ1-2
size: -
V: TRBV27
CDR3: CASSSNPVAIRGHGYTF
DNA: TGTGCCAGCAGTTCCAACCCCGTAGCCATTAGGGGTCATGGCTACACCTTC

D: TRBD1
J: TRBJ1-5
size: -
V: TRBV6-6
CDR3: CASSAQGARQPQHF
DNA: TGTGCCAGCAGCGCCCAGGGGGCTAGGCAGCCCCAGCATTTT

D: -
J: TRBJ1-6
size: -
V: TRBV7-6
CDR3: CASSLGGAASSYNSPLHF
DNA: TGTGCCAGCAGCTTAGGAGGGGCGGCGAGCTCCTATAATTCACCCCTCCACTTT

D: -
J: TRBJ2-5
size: -
V: TRBV29-1
CDR3: CSVQGVGETQYF
DNA: TGCAGCGTGCAGGGCGTGGGGGAGACCCAGTACTTC

D: TRBD2
J: TRBJ2-1
size: few
V: TRBV5-1
CDR3: CASSRTSGTWDEQFF
DNA: TGCGCCAGCAGCCGGACTAGCGGGACGTGGGATGAGCAGTTCTTC

D: TRBD1
J: TRBJ1-2
size: -
V: TRBV25-1
CDR3: CASRRTGQLHNGYTF
DNA: TGTGCCAGCAGGCGCACGGGACAGCTACACAATGGCTACACCTTC

D: TRBD2
J: TRBJ2-5
size: -
V: TRBV18
CDR3: CASSYTPGTSGQETQYF
DNA: TGTGCCAGCTCATATACTCCCGGGACTAGCGGCCAAGAGACCCAGTACTTC

D: -
J: TRBJ2-5
size: once
V: TRBV29-1
CDR3: CTPAGQPSPGGETQYF
DNA: TGCACCCCGGCGGGACAGCCTAGCCCTGGGGGGGAGACCCAGTACTTC

D: -
J: TRBJ2-1
size: -
V: TRBV19
CDR3: CASSMGTGNEQFF
DNA: TGTGCCAGTAGTATGGGGACGGGGAATGAGCAGTTCTTC

D: TRBD1
J: TRBJ1-1
size: -
V: TRBV20-1
CDR3: CSSTGDTEAFF
DNA: TGCAGTTCCACAGGGGACACTGAAGCTTTCTTT

D: -
J: TRBJ1-5
size: -
V: TRBV19
CDR3: CASSIERGVGNQPQHF
DNA: TGTGCCAGTAGTATAGAACGGGGAGTCGGCAATCAGCCCCAGCATTTT

D: -
J: TRBJ2-2
size: -
V: TRBV5-5
CDR3: CASSYDPQNGELFF
DNA: TGTGCCAGCAGCTACGACCCCCAAAACGGGGAGCTGTTTTTT

D: TRBD1
J: TRBJ1-2
size: few
V: TRBV13
CDR3: CASSSGTGVGNYGYTF
DNA: TGTGCCAGCAGCTCGGGAACAGGGGTGGGTAACTATGGCTACACCTTC

D: -
J: TRBJ2-2
size: -
V: TRBV7-6
CDR3: CASSLALGGFTGELFF
DNA: TGTGCCAGCAGCTTAGCGCTTGGGGGATTCACCGGGGAGCTGTTTTTT

D: TRBD2
J: TRBJ2-1
size: -
V: TRBV5-8
CDR3: CASSGWTSGFSYNEQFF
DNA: TGTGCCAGCAGCGGATGGACTAGCGGGTTCTCCTACAATGAGCAGTTCTTC

D: TRBD2
J: TRBJ2-7
size: -
V: TRBV2
CDR3: CASSLLAGGSYEQYF
DNA: TGTGCCAGCAGTCTACTAGCGGGAGGGTCCTACGAGCAGTACTTC

D: TRBD1
J: TRBJ2-1
size: once
V: TRBV6-5
CDR3: CASNQGANSYNEQFF
DNA: TGTGCCAGCAACCAGGGGGCTAACTCCTACAATGAGCAGTTCTTC

D: -
J: TRBJ1-2
size: -
V: TRBV18
CDR3: CASSPDSNYGYTF
DNA: TGTGCCAGCTCGCCGGACAGTAACTATGGCTACACCTTC

D: TRBD2
J: TRBJ2-6
size: -
V: TRBV9
CDR3: CASSVDKWGGSAGANVLTF
DNA: TGTGCCAGCAGCGTAGACAAATGGGGCGGGAGCGCTGGGGCCAACGTCCTGACTTTC

D: -
J: TRBJ2-5
size: -
V: TRBV19
CDR3: CASSMTGARGTQYF
DNA: TGTGCCAGTAGTATGACGGGAGCCCGAGGGACCCAGTACTTC

D: -
J: TRBJ2-7
size: -
V: TRBV11-2
CDR3: CASSLDFQGGFDEQYF
DNA: TGTGCCAGCAGCTTAGATTTCCAGGGGGGATTTGACGAGCAGTACTTC

D: -
J: TRBJ2-3
size: -
V: TRBV15
CDR3: CATSRERLATDTQYF
DNA: TGTGCCACCAGCAGAGAGCGGCTAGCGACAGATACGCAGTATTTT

D: -
J: TRBJ2-7
size: -
V: TRBV5-1
CDR3: CASSLAPSYEQYF
DNA: TGCGCCAGCAGCTTGGCTCCCAGTTACGAGCAGTACTTC

D: TRBD2
J: TRBJ2-3
size: -
V: TRBV27
CDR3: CATSRRLAGVGTDTQYF
DNA: TGTGCCACCTCCCGGAGGCTAGCGGGAGTAGGGACAGATACGCAGTATTTT